This T cell receptor beta chain was documented in a study of blood T cell repertoires in COVID-19. Background on the study: Samples representing acute and convalescent COVID-19 were sourced from the United States, Italy and Spain. T cells, B-cell-depleted T cells, or PBMCs provided the cDNA or gDNA that served as material.

Seattle patient enrollment occurred during active infection, with longitudinal follow-up thereafter. How the authors handled the data: Amplification from reference gene primers served as the basis for estimated nucleated cell counts. TCRdb's table, derived via immunoSEQ multiplex PCR, lists solely in-frame clones and lacks some. The D gene and trimming were derived from the DNA, and the V and J assignments and clone size from that table. Of more than 200,000 clones listed, around nine tenths were seen once; the top ten hold approximately 5.1%. CDR1 SGHNT and CDR2 YYREEE come from the germline V gene (reference sequence). V was pared by 2 bases and J by 6 bases, with 4 bases of the junction left unmatched. This CDR3 contains 13 residues.

The sample comprised peripheral blood. The receptor's source is a woman in her sixties or seventies with COVID-19, enrolled during active disease. The chain employs TRBV5-4 and TRBJ2-7, with TRBD2 matching 8 bases. CDR3 sequence reads: CASSLAGVSEQYF. In DNA, the CDR3 is TGTGCCAGCAGCTTAGCGGGAGTGTCCGAGCAGTACTTC.